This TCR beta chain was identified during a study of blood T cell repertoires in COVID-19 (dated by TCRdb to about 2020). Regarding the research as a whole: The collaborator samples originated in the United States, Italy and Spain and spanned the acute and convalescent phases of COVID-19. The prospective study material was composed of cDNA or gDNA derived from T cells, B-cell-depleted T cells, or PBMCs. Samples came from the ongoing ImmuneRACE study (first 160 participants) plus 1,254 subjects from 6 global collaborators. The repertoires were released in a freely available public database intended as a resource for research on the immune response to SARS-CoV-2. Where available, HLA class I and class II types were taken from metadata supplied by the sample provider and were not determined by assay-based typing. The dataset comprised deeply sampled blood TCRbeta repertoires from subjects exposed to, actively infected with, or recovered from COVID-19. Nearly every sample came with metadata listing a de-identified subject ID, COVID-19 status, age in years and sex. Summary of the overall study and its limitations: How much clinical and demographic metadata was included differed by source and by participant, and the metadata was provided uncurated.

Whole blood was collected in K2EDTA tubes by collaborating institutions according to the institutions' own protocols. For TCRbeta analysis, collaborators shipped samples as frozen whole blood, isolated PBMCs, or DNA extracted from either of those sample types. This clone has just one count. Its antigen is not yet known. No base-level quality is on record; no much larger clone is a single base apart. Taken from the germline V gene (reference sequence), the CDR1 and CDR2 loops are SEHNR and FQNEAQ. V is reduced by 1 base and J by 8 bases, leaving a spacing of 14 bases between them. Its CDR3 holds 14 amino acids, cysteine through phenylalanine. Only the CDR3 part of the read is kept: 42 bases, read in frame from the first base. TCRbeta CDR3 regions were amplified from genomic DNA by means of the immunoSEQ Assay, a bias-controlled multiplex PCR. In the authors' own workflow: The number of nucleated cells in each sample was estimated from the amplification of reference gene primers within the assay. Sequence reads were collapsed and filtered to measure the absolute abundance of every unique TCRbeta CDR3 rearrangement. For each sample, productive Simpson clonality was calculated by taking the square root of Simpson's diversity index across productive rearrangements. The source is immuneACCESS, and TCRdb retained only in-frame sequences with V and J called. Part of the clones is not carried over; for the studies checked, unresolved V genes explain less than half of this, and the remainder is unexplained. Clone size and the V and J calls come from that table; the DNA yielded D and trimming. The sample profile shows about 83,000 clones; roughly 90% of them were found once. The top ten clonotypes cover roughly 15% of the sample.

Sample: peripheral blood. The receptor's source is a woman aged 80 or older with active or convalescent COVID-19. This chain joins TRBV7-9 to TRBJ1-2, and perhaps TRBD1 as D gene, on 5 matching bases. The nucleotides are TGTGCCAGCAGCTTAGGGACAAACGAACCAGGCTACACCTTC. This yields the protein CASSLGTNEPGYTF.